Below are 20 T cell receptor beta chains sequenced from a single sample in a study of T cell repertoires in cytomegalovirus infection. TCRdb itself ran the reads through MiXCR, one entry per CDR3 protein. The data show 200,000 to 300,000 distinct CDR3 sequences, with roughly an eighth seen just once and 1.5% to 2% held by the top ten. Sequencing input: PBMCs. The receptors shown here come from a human donor in good health (CMV status not recorded). Some clones in this sample may be carry-over from other donors' samples.

The chain couples TRBV30 to TRBJ1-4; D remains ambiguous. Deletions cut 1 base from V and 9 bases from J, with 9 bases between. CDR1 and CDR2 from the germline V gene are GTSNPN and SVGIG (reference sequence). The CDR3 length is 12 residues. CDR3 protein: CAWSGTEKKLFF. CDR3 DNA sequence: TGTGCCTGGAGTGGGACGGAGAAAAAACTGTTTTTT. Based on the CDR3 plus reference TRBV30 and TRBJ1-4, the full variable domain is SQTIHQWPATLVQPVGSPLSLECTVEGTSNPNLYWYRQAAGRGLQLLFYSVGIGQISSEVPQNLSASRPQDRQFILSSKKLLLSDSGFYLCAWSGTEKKLFFGSGTQLSVL.

The chain links TRBV12-3 or TRBV12-4 to TRBJ1-5; D gene unclear. The CDR3 has 14 amino acids. Trimming pared 1 base from V and 3 bases from J, leaving 7 bases between. CDR3: CASSLEDFNQPQHF. The CDR3 DNA reads as TGTGCCAGCAGTTTAGAGGACTTCAATCAGCCCCAGCATTTT.

CDR3 residues: CAGARRMAGELFF. The CDR3 nucleotides are TGTGCAGGGGCGAGGCGGATGGCCGGGGAGCTGTTTTTT. J is TRBJ2-2 and V is TRBV7-2; D might be TRBD1 (5 bases). The germline V gene encodes CDR1 SGHTA and CDR2 FQGNSA. The length of the CDR3 is 13 residues.

This clonotype was detected ten times or more. J is TRBJ1-2 and V is TRBV19; D is possibly TRBD1 (6 bases). The CDR3 has 13 amino acids. CDR1 LNHDA and CDR2 SQIVND come from the germline V gene (reference sequence). Trimming removed 6 bases from V and 0 bases from J, with 8 bases in between. The CDR3 is CASRRGANYGYTF. DNA for the CDR3: TGTGCCAGTAGGAGGGGGGCTAACTATGGCTACACCTTC.

V is TRBV4-2 and J is TRBJ1-5; no reliable D call. This CDR3 is 13 amino acids long. Trimming removed 1 base at V and 7 bases at J, with 8 bases between. Germline CDR1 and CDR2: LGHNA and YNFKEQ. The CDR3 protein is CASSQVKEQPQHF. For the CDR3, the DNA is TGTGCCAGCAGCCAAGTAAAGGAACAGCCCCAGCATTTT.

The DNA for the CDR3 is TGTGCCAGCAGTCGGACAGGGGGACGTGGCGAGCAGTACTTC. As protein: CASSRTGGRGEQYF. This rearrangement joins TRBV6-1 to TRBJ2-7, with 10 bases matching TRBD1. After removal of 5 bases from V and 6 bases from J, the junction contained 7 bases not matched to a gene. CDR3 length: 14 residues. From germline, CDR1 is MNHNS and CDR2 SASEGT.

In this sample, this clonotype turned up many times. The chain combines TRBV5-1 with TRBJ1-6; 8 bases agree with TRBD1. V shed 2 bases, J shed 6 bases, and the junction held 4 bases outside the gene matches. Germline CDR1 is SGHRS and CDR2 is YFSETQ. This CDR3 region has 15 residues. The CDR3 bases are TGCGCCAGCAGCTTAGAAGGACAGGGTAATTCACCCCTCCACTTT. This sequence encodes CASSLEGQGNSPLHF. Based on the CDR3 plus reference TRBV5-1 and TRBJ1-6, the full variable domain is KAGVTQTPRYLIKTRGQQVTLSCSPISGHRSVSWYQQTPGQGLQFLFEYFSETQRNKGNFPGRFSGRQFSNSRSEMNVSTLELGDSALYLCASSLEGQGNSPLHFGNGTRLTVT.

This rearrangement joins TRBV7-2 to TRBJ2-1, with 7 nucleotides matching TRBD1. The CDR3 is 16 residues long. CDR1 and CDR2 from the germline V gene are SGHTA and FQGNSA. Trimming cost V 2 bases and J 7 bases; bases outside gene matches: 11. CDR3 nucleotide sequence: TGTGCCAGCAGCTTATTTTCGGACAGGACGGGGAATGAGCAGTTCTTC. Protein product: CASSLFSDRTGNEQFF. The full variable domain, completed using reference TRBV7-2 and TRBJ2-1, is GAGVSQSPSNKVTEKGKDVELRCDPISGHTALYWYRQSLGQGLEFLIYFQGNSAPDKSGLPSDRFSAERTGGSVSTLTIQRTQQEDSAVYLCASSLFSDRTGNEQFFGPGTRLTVL.

This clonotype has a count of ten or more. This chain uses TRBV20-1 with TRBJ2-3, with 13 nucleotides matching TRBD2. Germline V gives CDR1 DFQATT, CDR2 SNEGSKA (reference sequence). Trimming took 5 bases from V and 0 from J; bases not matched to a gene: 11. This CDR3 region has 18 residues. CDR3 bases: TGCAGTGCTCCTCTCGGGACTAGCGGGACCTCTAGCACAGATACGCAGTATTTT. This gives the protein CSAPLGTSGTSSTDTQYF.

This clonotype was seen at least ten times. The CDR3 sequence is CASSYPQEFVEARYF. The CDR3 DNA follows: TGTGCCAGCAGTTACCCTCAGGAATTCGTGGAAGCCAGGTACTTC. The gene calls are TRBV6-2 or TRBV6-3 and TRBJ2-7; D remains ambiguous. Looked up from germline, CDR1 is MNHEY and CDR2 is SVGEGT. With 2 bases removed from V and 12 bases from J, the gap between germline ends came to 23 bases. The CDR3 runs 15 residues.

This clonotype has a count of ten or more. DNA for the CDR3: TGTGCCAGCAGCCTCCGGGCCCAGGGGGATCAGCCCCAGCATTTT. Translation gives CASSLRAQGDQPQHF. This sequence joins TRBV7-2 and TRBJ1-5, with 7 bases identical to TRBD1. CDR3 size: 15 residues. Per germline, CDR1 SGHTA and CDR2 FQGNSA. The J segment lost 5 bases and the V segment lost 5 bases, leaving 9 bases of the junction unmatched.

This clonotype was detected ten times or more. The V and J genes are TRBV4-3 and TRBJ2-2, with 8 nucleotides matching TRBD2. This CDR3 is 14 amino acids long. Germline CDR1 reads LGHNA; CDR2 reads YSLEER. After removal of 1 base from V and 8 bases from J, the junction contained 3 bases not matched to a gene. CDR3 sequence: CASSQAGLVGELFF. The CDR3 DNA sequence: TGCGCCAGCAGCCAAGCGGGACTAGTAGGGGAGCTGTTTTTT.

The chain recombines TRBV5-1 with TRBJ2-5; D gene ambiguous. Germline CDR1 SGHRS, CDR2 YFSETQ. V was trimmed by 0 bases and J by 1 base, leaving 7 bases between them. The CDR3 extends over 14 amino acids. The CDR3 DNA is TGCGCCAGCAGCTTGGAACCCATCCAAGAGACCCAGTACTTC. Translated: CASSLEPIQETQYF.

The V and J genes are TRBV29-1 and TRBJ2-1, with D perhaps assigned TRBD1 or TRBD2 (5 bases each). This CDR3 region has 10 residues. Trimming left V 3 bases short and J 8 bases short, with 5 bases between. Germline V gives CDR1 SQVTM, CDR2 ANQGSEA. CDR3 loop: CSVEGDEQFF. The CDR3 DNA is TGCAGCGTTGAGGGGGATGAGCAGTTCTTC.

The chain has TRBV15 and TRBJ1-2; TRBD1 matches 9 bases. After removal of 2 bases from V and 6 bases from J, the junction contained 7 bases not matched to a gene. CDR3 length equals 15 residues. Germline CDR1 LNHNV, CDR2 YYDKDF (reference sequence). The CDR3 DNA is TGTGCCACCAGCAGACCCGGACAGGGGCCCAATGGCTACACCTTC. Translated, it gives CATSRPGQGPNGYTF.

There are a few counts of this clonotype. This sequence joins TRBV10-3 and TRBJ2-5; no clear D. The V gene's germline CDR1 is ENHRY and CDR2 SYGVKD. Between the trimmed V and J ends, which lost 4 bases and 0 bases, there was a span of 9 bases. CDR3 length: 14 amino acids. Here the CDR3 reads CAISGAAYQETQYF. DNA for the CDR3: TGTGCCATCAGTGGGGCGGCATACCAAGAGACCCAGTACTTC.

This chain joins TRBV20-1 and TRBJ2-5; D unresolved. The V gene's germline CDR1 is DFQATT and CDR2 SNEGSKA (reference sequence). V lost 2 bases and J 3 bases, leaving 4 bases between the germline ends. This CDR3 contains 11 residues. CDR3 in amino acids: CSARPEETQYF. The CDR3 region has the DNA TGCAGTGCTAGACCCGAAGAGACCCAGTACTTC.

This clonotype has a count of ten or more. The gene calls are TRBV14 and TRBJ1-6, with 7 bases that match TRBD1. Germline lookup yields CDR1 SGHDN and CDR2 FVKESK. The junction had 9 bases not matched to a gene; V was cut back by 4 bases and J by 0 bases. The CDR3 has 18 residues. CDR3 amino acids: CASSLKQGPSSYNSPLHF. CDR3 in DNA: TGTGCCAGCAGCCTTAAACAGGGGCCGAGCTCCTATAATTCACCCCTCCACTTT.

This clonotype was counted ten times or more. The gene calls are TRBV7-2 and TRBJ2-3; 10 nucleotides match TRBD2. V gave up 1 base and J gave up 4 bases; unmatched junction bases: 8. CDR3 length equals 17 residues. From germline, CDR1 is SGHTA and CDR2 FQGNSA. DNA of the CDR3: TGTGCCAGCAGCTTAGAAGCTAGCGGGAGAGGTGCAGATACGCAGTATTTT. Encoded protein: CASSLEASGRGADTQYF.

In this sample, this clonotype turned up many times. The chain couples TRBV4-3 to TRBJ2-4; D perhaps matches TRBD2 (5 bases). Germline V gene sequence: CDR1 LGHNA, CDR2 YSLEER. Between the trimmed V and J ends, which lost 5 bases and 1 base, there was a span of 6 bases. The CDR3 totals 13 residues. CDR3 in amino acids: CASSASAKNIQYF. CDR3 DNA: TGCGCCAGCAGCGCTAGCGCCAAAAACATTCAGTACTTC.